The clone carrying this T cell receptor (beta chain) has just a few counts. The data belong to a study of T cell responses to AZD1222 COVID-19 vaccine. The CDR3 sequence is 14 residues long. Germline CDR1 and CDR2: SGHKS and YYEKEE (reference sequence). The ends were cut back, 1 base at V and 0 bases at J, with 7 bases in the middle. The table came from immunoSEQ multiplex PCR; TCRdb's copy has only in-frame clones and leaves some out. The sample lists around 100,000 clones, 86% seen once, with 1.2% to 1.5% in the top ten. The origin of this receptor is an adult in good health. Sequences were derived from peripheral blood, sampled on day 0 of AZD1222 vaccination. The rearrangement uses TRBV5-5 and TRBJ1-2; D is unclear. The CDR3 loop is CASSLTAANYGYTF. CDR3 bases: TGTGCCAGCAGCTTGACGGCCGCTAACTATGGCTACACCTTC.